The sequence of this T cell receptor beta chain was determined in a study of T cell changes during pregnancy in multiple sclerosis (dated by TCRdb to between 2018 and 2021). Broadly, across the study: Changes in the T cell repertoire over the course of pregnancy were examined in this study in women with multiple sclerosis.

At the junction V is shortened by 4 bases and J by 0 bases; bases outside the gene matches: 9. Measured from the cysteine to the phenylalanine, the CDR3 is 17 residues long. Of the read, only the CDR3 DNA is kept; its 51 bases are in frame from base 1. According to the germline V gene (reference sequence), CDR1 reads SGHNT and CDR2 reads YYREEE. Points on this clone: The antigen it recognizes is unknown. Base qualities are not provided; no much larger clone lies one nucleotide away.

Library generation was performed with the immunoSEQ multiplex PCR assay. TCRdb took over this immuneACCESS table, retaining in-frame rearrangements with V and J assigned. Such tables are incomplete; in checked studies, under half of the missing clones stem from an unresolved V gene, and the remainder is unexplained. The sample includes 45,000 to 70,000 clones, with roughly 90% observed a single time. The top ten clonotypes cover 0.15% to 0.2% of the sample. This clonotype was sampled from a female donor in good health, enrolled as a control in a pregnancy study. This chain joins TRBV5-4 to TRBJ2-1; the junction holds 8 bases that match TRBD1. The sequences come from CD4+ T cells from peripheral blood mononuclear cells, collected after pregnancy. CDR3 region: CASSPPTGDNSYNEQFF. The DNA is as follows: TGTGCCAGCAGCCCCCCGACAGGGGACAACTCCTACAATGAGCAGTTCTTC.